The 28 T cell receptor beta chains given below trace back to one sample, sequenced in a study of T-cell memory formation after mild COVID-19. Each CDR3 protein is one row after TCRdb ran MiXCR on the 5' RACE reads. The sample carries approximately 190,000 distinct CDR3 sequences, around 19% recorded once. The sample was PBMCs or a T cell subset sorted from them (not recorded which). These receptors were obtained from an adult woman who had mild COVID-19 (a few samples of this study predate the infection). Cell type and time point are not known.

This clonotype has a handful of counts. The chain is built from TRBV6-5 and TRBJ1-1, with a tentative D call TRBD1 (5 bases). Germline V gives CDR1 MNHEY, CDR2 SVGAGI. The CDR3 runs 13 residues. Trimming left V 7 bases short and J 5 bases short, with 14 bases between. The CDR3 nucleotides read TGTGCCAGCACCGGGCCTGAGGGGACTGAAGCTTTCTTT. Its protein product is CASTGPEGTEAFF.

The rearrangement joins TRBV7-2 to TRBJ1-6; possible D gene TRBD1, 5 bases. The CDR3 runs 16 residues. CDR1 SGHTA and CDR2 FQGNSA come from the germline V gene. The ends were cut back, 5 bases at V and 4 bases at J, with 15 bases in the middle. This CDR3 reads CASSPQMTVYNSPLHF. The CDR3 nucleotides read TGTGCCAGCAGCCCCCAGATGACAGTATATAATTCACCCCTCCACTTT. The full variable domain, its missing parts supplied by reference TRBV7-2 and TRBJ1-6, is GAGVSQSPSNKVTEKGKDVELRCDPISGHTALYWYRQSLGQGLEFLIYFQGNSAPDKSGLPSDRFSAERTGGSVSTLTIQRTQQEDSAVYLCASSPQMTVYNSPLHFGNGTRLTVT.

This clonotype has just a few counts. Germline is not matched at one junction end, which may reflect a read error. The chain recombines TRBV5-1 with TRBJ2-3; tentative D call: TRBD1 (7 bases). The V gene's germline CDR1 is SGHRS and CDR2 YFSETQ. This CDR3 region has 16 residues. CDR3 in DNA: TGCGCCAGCAGCACAGGACAGGTGGGAGGCACAGATAAGCAGTATTTT. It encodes CASSTGQVGGTDKQYF.

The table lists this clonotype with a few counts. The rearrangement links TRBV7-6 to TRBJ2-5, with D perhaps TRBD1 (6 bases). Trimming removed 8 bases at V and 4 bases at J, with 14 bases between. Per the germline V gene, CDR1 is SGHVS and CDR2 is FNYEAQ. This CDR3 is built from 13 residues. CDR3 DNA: TGTGCCAGCCGGACAGCTCCATCAGAGACCCAGTACTTC. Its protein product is CASRTAPSETQYF.

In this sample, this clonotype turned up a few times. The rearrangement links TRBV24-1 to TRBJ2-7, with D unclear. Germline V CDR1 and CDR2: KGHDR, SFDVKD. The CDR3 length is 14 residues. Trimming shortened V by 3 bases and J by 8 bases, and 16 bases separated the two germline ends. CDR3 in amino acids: CATSDPSSRLQQYF. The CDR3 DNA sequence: TGTGCCACCAGTGATCCCTCCTCCAGGCTACAGCAGTACTTC.

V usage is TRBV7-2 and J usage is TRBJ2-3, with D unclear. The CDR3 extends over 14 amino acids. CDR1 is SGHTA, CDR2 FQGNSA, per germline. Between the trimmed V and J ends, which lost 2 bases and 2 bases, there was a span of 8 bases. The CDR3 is CASSLRATTDTQYF. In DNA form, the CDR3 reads TGTGCCAGCAGCTTAAGGGCGACCACAGATACGCAGTATTTT.

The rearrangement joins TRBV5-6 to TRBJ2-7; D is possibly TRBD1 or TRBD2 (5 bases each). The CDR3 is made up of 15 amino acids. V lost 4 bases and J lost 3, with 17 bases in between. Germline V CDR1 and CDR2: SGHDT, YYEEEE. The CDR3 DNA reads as TGTGCCAGCAGCCGGGCCGGGACGGTAAACTACGAGCAGTACTTC. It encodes CASSRAGTVNYEQYF.

In DNA, the CDR3 is TGCGCCAGGACTAGCGCGACTTCCACAGATACGCAGTATTTT. It encodes CARTSATSTDTQYF. The chain combines TRBV10-1 with TRBJ2-3, with 8 nucleotides matching TRBD2. This CDR3 has 14 amino acids. Germline CDR1 and CDR2: WNHNN and SYGVQD (reference sequence). J was trimmed by 2 bases and V by 9 bases; bases with no gene match: 7.

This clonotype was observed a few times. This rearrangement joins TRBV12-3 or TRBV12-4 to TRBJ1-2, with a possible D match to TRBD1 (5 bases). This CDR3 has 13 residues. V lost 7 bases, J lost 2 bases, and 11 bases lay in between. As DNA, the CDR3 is TGTGCCAGCAACATAGGGGTCAACTATGGCTACACCTTC. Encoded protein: CASNIGVNYGYTF.

DNA for the CDR3: TGTGCCACCAGCAGAGAGCCGGGGCGGAACACTGAAGCTTTCTTT. This codes for CATSREPGRNTEAFF. V gene TRBV15 combines with J gene TRBJ1-1; maybe TRBD1 (5 bases). There are 15 residues in the CDR3. Between the trimmed V and J ends, which lost 0 bases and 1 base, there was a span of 9 bases. Germline assignment: CDR1 LNHNV and CDR2 YYDKDF (reference sequence).

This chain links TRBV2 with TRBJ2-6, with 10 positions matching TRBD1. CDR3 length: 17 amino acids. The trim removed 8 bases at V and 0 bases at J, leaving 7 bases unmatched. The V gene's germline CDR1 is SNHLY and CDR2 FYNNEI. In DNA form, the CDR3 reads TGTGCCAGCGTAGGGACAGGGGAAAGCTCTGGGGCCAACGTCCTGACTTTC. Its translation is CASVGTGESSGANVLTF.

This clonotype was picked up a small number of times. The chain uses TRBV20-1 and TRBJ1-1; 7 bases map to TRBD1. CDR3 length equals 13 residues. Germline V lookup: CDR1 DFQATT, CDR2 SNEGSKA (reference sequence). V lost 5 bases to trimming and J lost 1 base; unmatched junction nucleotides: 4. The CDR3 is CSAARTGNTEAFF. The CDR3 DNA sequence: TGCAGTGCTGCCCGGACAGGGAACACTGAAGCTTTCTTT.

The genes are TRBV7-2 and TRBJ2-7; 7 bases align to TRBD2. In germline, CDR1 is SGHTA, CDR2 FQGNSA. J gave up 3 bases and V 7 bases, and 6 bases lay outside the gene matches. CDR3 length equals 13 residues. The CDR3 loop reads CASTAGVFYEQYF. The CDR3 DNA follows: TGTGCCAGCACCGCGGGAGTCTTCTACGAGCAGTACTTC.

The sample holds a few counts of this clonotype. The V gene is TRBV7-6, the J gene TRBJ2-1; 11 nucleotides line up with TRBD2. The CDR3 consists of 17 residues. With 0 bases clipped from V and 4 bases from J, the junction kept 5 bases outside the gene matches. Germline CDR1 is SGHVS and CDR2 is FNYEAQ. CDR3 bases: TGTGCCAGCAGCTTAGCGGTGGCTAGCGGGGGGTACAATGAGCAGTTCTTC. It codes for CASSLAVASGGYNEQFF. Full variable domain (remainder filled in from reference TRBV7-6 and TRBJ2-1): GAGVSQSPRYKVTKRGQDVALRCDPISGHVSLYWYRQALGQGPEFLTYFNYEAQQDKSGLPNDRFSAERPEGSISTLTIQRTEQRDSAMYRCASSLAVASGGYNEQFFGPGTRLTVL.

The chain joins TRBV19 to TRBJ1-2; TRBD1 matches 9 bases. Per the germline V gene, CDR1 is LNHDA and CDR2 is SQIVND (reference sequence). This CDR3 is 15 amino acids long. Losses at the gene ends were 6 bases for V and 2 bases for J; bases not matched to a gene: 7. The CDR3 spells CASRNPGQGNYGYTF. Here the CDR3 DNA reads TGTGCCAGTAGAAACCCTGGACAGGGGAACTATGGCTACACCTTC.

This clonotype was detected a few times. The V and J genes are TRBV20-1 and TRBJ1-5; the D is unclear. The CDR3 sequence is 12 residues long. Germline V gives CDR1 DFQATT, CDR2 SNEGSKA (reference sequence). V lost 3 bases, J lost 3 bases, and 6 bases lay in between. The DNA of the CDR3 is TGCAGTGCTAGGTCCCTCAATCAGCCCCAGCATTTT. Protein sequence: CSARSLNQPQHF.

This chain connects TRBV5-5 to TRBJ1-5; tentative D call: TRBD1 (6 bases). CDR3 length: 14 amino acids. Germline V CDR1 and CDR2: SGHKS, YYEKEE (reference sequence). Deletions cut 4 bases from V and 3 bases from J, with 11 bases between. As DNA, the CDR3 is TGTGCCAGCAGCGTGGACAGCCTCAATCAGCCCCAGCATTTT. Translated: CASSVDSLNQPQHF. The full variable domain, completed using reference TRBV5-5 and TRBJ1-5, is DAGVTQSPTHLIKTRGQQVTLRCSPISGHKSVSWYQQVLGQGPQFIFQYYEKEERGRGNFPDRFSARQFPNYSSELNVNALLLGDSALYLCASSVDSLNQPQHFGDGTRLSIL.

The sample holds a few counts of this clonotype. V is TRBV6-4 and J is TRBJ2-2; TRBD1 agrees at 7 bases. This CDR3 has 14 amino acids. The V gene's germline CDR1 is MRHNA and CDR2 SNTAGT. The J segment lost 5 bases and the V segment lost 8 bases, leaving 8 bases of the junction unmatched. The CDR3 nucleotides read TGTGCCAGCTCAAGAACAGGGGAGACCGGGGAGCTGTTTTTT. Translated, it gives CASSRTGETGELFF.

The CDR3 reads CASSATGGLYEQYF. The CDR3 DNA is TGTGCCAGCAGCGCTACAGGAGGATTATACGAGCAGTACTTC. This chain uses TRBV12-3 or TRBV12-4 with TRBJ2-7, with D perhaps matching TRBD1 or TRBD2 (5 bases each). Trimming left V 6 bases short and J 4 bases short, with 16 bases between. The CDR3 is 14 residues long.

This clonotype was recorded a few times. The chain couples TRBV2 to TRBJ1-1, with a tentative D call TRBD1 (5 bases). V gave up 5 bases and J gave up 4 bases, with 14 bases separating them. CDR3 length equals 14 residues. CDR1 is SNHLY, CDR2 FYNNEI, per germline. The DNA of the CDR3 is TGTGCCAGCAGTATGACCGAGAGGGGCACTGAAGCTTTCTTT. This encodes CASSMTERGTEAFF.

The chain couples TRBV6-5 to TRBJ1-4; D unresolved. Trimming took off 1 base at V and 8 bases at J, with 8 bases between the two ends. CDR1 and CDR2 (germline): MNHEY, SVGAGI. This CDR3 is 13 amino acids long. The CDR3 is CASSYFRREKLFF. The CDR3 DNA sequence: TGTGCCAGCAGTTACTTTCGGAGAGAAAAACTGTTTTTT.

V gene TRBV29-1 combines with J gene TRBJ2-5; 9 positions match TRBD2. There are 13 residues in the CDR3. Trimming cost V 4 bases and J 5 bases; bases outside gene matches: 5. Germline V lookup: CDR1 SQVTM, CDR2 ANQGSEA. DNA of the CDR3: TGCAGCGTTGTTGGCGGGGGGGCTGAGACCCAGTACTTC. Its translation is CSVVGGGAETQYF.

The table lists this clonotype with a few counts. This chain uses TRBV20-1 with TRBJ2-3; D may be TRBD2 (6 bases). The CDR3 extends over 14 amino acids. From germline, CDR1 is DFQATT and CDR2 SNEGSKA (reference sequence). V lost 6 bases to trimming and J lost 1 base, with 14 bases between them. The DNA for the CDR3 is TGCAGTGCCCCCCGACCTAGCGGCACAGATACGCAGTATTTT. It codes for CSAPRPSGTDTQYF.

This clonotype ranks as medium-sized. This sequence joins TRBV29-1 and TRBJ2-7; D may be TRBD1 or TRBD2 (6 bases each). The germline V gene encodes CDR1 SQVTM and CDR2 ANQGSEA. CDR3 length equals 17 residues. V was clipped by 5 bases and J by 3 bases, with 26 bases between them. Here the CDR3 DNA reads TGCAGCGTTAAAAAAATGGTCGGGGGCAAGGGATTCTACGAGCAGTACTTC. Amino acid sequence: CSVKKMVGGKGFYEQYF.

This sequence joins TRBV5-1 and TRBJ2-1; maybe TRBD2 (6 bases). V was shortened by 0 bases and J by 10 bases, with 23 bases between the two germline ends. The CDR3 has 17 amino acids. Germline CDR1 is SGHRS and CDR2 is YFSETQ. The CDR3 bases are TGCGCCAGCAGCTTGGGCCCCCCGGGACTTGAGGGAGAAGAGCAGTTCTTC. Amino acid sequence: CASSLGPPGLEGEEQFF.

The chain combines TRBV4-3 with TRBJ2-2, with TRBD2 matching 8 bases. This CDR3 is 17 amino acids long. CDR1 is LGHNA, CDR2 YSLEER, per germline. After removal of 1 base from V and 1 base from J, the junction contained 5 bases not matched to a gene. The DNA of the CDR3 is TGCGCCAGCAGCCAAGCACCCGGGAGGGGGAACACCGGGGAGCTGTTTTTT. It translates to CASSQAPGRGNTGELFF.

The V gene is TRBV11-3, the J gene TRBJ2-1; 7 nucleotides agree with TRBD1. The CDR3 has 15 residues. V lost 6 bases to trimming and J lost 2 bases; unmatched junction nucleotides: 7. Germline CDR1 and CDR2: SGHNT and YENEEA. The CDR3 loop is CASRHRGNPYNEQFF. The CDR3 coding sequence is TGTGCCAGCAGACACAGGGGCAATCCCTACAATGAGCAGTTCTTC.

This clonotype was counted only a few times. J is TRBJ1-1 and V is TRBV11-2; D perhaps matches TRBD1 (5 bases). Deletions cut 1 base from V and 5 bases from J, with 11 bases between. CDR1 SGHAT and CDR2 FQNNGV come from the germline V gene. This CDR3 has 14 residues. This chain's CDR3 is CASSLVPGRTEAFF. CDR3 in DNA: TGTGCCAGCAGCTTAGTTCCAGGGCGTACTGAAGCTTTCTTT.